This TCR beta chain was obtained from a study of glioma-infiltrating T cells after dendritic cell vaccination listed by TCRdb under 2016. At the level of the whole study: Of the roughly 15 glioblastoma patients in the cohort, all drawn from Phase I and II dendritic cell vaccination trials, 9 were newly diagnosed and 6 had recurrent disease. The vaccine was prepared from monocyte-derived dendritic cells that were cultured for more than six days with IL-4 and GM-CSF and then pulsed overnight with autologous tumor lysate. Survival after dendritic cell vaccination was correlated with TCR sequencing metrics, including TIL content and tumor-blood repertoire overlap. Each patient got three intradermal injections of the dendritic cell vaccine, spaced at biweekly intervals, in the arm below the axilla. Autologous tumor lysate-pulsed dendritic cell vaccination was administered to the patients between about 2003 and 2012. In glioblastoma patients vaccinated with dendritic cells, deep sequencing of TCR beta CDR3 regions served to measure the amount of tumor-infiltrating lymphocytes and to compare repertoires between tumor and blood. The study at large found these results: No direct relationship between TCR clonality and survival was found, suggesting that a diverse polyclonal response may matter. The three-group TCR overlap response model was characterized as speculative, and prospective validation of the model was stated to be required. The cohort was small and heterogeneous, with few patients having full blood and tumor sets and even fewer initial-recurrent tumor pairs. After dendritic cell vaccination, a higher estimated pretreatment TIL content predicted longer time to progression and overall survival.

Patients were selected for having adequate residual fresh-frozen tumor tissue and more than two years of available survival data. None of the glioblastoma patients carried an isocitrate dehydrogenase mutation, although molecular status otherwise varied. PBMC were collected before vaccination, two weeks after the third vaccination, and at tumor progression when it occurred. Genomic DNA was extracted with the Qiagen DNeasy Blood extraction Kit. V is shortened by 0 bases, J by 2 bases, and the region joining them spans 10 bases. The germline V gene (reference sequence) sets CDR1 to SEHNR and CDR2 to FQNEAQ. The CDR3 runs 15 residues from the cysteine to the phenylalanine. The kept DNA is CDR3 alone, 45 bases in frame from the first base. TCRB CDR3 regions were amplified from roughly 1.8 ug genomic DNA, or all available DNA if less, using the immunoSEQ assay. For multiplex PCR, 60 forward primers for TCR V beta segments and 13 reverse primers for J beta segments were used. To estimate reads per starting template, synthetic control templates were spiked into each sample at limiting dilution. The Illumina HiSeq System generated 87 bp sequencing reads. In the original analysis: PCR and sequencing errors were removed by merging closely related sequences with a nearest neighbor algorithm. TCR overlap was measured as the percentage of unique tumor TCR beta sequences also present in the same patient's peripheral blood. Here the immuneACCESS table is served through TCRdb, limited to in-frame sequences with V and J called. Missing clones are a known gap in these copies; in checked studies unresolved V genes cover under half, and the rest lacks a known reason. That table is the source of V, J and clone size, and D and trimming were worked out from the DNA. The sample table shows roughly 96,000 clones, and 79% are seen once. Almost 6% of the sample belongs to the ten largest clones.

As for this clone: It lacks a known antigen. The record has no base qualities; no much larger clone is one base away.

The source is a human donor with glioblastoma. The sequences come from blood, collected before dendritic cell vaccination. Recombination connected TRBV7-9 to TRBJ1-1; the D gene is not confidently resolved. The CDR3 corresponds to CASSLARAFNTEAFF. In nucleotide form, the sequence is TGTGCCAGCAGCTTAGCTCGCGCTTTTAACACTGAAGCTTTCTTT.